This T cell receptor beta chain was recorded in a study of shared clonotypes between healthy human individuals (dated by TCRdb to about 2020). Study-level background: The cohort comprised a couple of women and three men aged 18 to 49 years. For each donor, CD4 naive and CD4 memory were each run on three plates, CD8 naive on two plates, and CD8 memory on one plate. To estimate repertoire size and how much clonotype sharing occurs between individuals, the study deeply sequenced the blood TCR repertoires of 4 to 6 healthy adults. To increase sequencing depth and limit assay-specific biases, different laboratories used diverse techniques to prepare libraries and sequence TCR repertoires. Leukapheresis yielded between about 0.9 and 9 billion PBMCs per donor.

Concerning this clone: Its antigen is still unknown. Base qualities are not at hand, and no much larger clone is one base apart.

Reading the germline V gene gives CDR1 MDHEN and CDR2 SYDVKM. The CDR3, cysteine through phenylalanine, is 13 amino acids long. The read is trimmed to its CDR3 DNA, 39 bases read in frame from base 1. Unmatched junction bases come to 2, with V trimmed by 6 bases and J by 1 base. TCR CDR3 regions were amplified from genomic DNA by multiplex PCR using the deep immunoSEQ assay. For each cell subset, the extracted genomic DNA was distributed evenly across all wells of several immunoSEQ 96-well plates, and each plate served as one replicate. For sorted subsets, each replicate PCR was loaded with about 200 ng genomic DNA, equivalent to 25,000 to 30,000 T cell genomes. Purified libraries were measured with a Qubit 3.0 fluorometer, size-checked on a Bioanalyzer 2100, and measured again with the KAPA Library Quantification kit. Each immunoSEQ 96-well plate was sequenced on its own single-read 150-cycle Illumina NextSeq 550 flow cell. The authors' analysis ran thus. The immunoSEQ output contained only junctional sequences without quality scores, so filtering could not match that applied to full-length reads. Sequences were annotated with PyIR, a Python wrapper for IgBLAST v1.9, and V/J genes and CDR3 were assigned using IMGT germline references. Reads with weak V/J assignments (E-value above 1e-6), missing CDR3, stop codons, out-of-frame junctions, or ambiguous translated residues were removed. V3J clonotypes were defined as sequences sharing an identical inferred V gene, J gene, and CDR3 amino acid sequence. Percentage overlap between repertoires was computed as shared unique clonotypes divided by the size of the smaller repertoire. RTK rarefaction, the Chao1 estimator, and Recon v2.1 estimates of unobserved clonotypes were used to assess repertoire richness. Generation probabilities for all TCRbeta clonotypes obtained by the gDNA method from a handful of donors were computed using OLGA. The table comes from immuneACCESS by way of TCRdb, which keeps in-frame sequences with V and J called. Part of the clones is missing from these tables; in studies checked, under half for an unresolved V gene and the rest for unknown reasons. The V and J calls and clone size were taken over from that table, and D and trimming were inferred from the DNA. For this sample there are about 2 million clones; around 96% appear just once. The ten largest clones represent 0.9% to 1.3% of the sample.

Findings and caveats that apply to the study as a whole: Even with the large sequencing depth, rarefaction of the sorted-subset datasets indicated that sequencing was incomplete. When a few donors were compared, the shared fraction of clonotypes was about 5% for naive CD4, over 3% for naive CD8, roughly 2.3% for memory CD4, and 0.35% to 0.5% for memory CD8. Based on pairwise subsampling, the degree of clonotype sharing among donors was expected to be affected by sequencing depth. Sampling was restricted to blood, and TCR repertoires in tissue are likely to differ from TCR repertoires in blood. Because the study included only a small number of donors, the genetic and exposure-history diversity represented was limited. Compared with non-shared clonotypes, the clonotypes found in all four sorted-subset donors had higher generation probabilities. Larger estimated clonotype richness was generally found for naive subsets than for memory subsets.

CD8 naive samples were CD45RO-negative cells positively selected for CCR7, giving a CD45RA+CCR7+ population that excluded TemRA cells. The donors were healthy, HIV-negative adults who had no recently reported acute infections or vaccinations. All donors were Caucasian adults living in Nashville, Tennessee, USA. Blood was obtained by leukapheresis, after which PBMCs were separated by Ficoll-Histopaque density gradient centrifugation and cryopreserved in liquid nitrogen vapor phase. Analytical flow cytometry was used to check the purity and quantity of each magnetically sorted T cell population. Each sorted fraction had its genomic DNA isolated and then quantified by UV absorbance on a Nanodrop 2000c.

The material sequenced was naive CD8+ T cells sorted from blood. The sample's cell subset or site label, decoded: CD45RA+CCR7+. This clonotype originated in a man aged 18 to 29 in good health. This chain joins TRBV28 to TRBJ2-7, and 8 bases in between align with TRBD2. The bases read TGTGCCAGCAGCGGGACTAGATCCTACGAGCAGTACTTC. Protein translation: CASSGTRSYEQYF.